The 15 T cell receptor beta chains presented below share a single source sample, sequenced in a study of blood T cell repertoires in COVID-19. Generated by immunoSEQ multiplex PCR, the TCRdb table keeps only in-frame clones and is missing some. There are some 270,000 clones in the sample; roughly 86% occur only once, and 5.5% to 6% lies in the top ten. Material: peripheral blood. The receptors here all came from a woman older than 75 with COVID-19, enrolled during active disease.

This chain joins TRBV7-2 and TRBJ1-5, with D unclear. Trimming removed 1 base from V and 11 bases from J, with 12 bases in between. CDR1 and CDR2 (germline): SGHTA, FQGNSA. CDR3 length: 13 residues. The CDR3 DNA reads TGTGCCAGCAGCTTAGGGGGAGTTTCAACCCAGCATTTT. Its translation is CASSLGGVSTQHF.

The chain recombines TRBV28 with TRBJ1-1; D perhaps matches TRBD1 (6 bases). This CDR3 comprises 17 residues. V lost 3 bases and J 4 bases, leaving 21 bases between the germline ends. Per germline, CDR1 MDHEN and CDR2 SYDVKM. As DNA, the CDR3 is TGTGCCAGCAGTTTGATTTTGGGGAGGGCCAGGGGCACTGAAGCTTTCTTT. Protein product: CASSLILGRARGTEAFF.

The chain joins TRBV11-2 to TRBJ2-1, with D possibly matching TRBD2 (6 bases). Deletions cut 5 bases from V and 5 bases from J, with 13 bases between. Germline V gene data show CDR1 as SGHAT and CDR2 as FQNNGV. CDR3 size: 14 residues. The CDR3 protein is CASSPPPSDNEQFF. The CDR3 DNA follows: TGTGCCAGCAGCCCCCCTCCTAGCGACAATGAGCAGTTCTTC.

The chain is built from TRBV27 and TRBJ1-1; tentatively, D is TRBD1 (5 bases). This CDR3 is built from 14 residues. With 4 bases removed from V and 1 base from J, the gap between germline ends came to 10 bases. Germline-derived CDR1 and CDR2 are MNHEY and SMNVEV (reference sequence). CDR3 residues: CASSWRDRNTEAFF. The CDR3 bases are TGTGCCAGCAGTTGGAGAGACAGGAACACTGAAGCTTTCTTT.

The chain links TRBV2 to TRBJ2-3; D is perhaps TRBD2 (6 bases). The CDR3 spans 14 residues. Germline CDR1 is SNHLY and CDR2 is FYNNEI. Trimming took off 7 bases at V and 4 bases at J, with 15 bases between the two ends. The CDR3 nucleotides read TGTGCCAGCAAGAGGACCAGGGAGGCAGATACGCAGTATTTT. As protein: CASKRTREADTQYF. The variable domain in full, with the rest retrieved from reference TRBV2 and TRBJ2-3, is EPEVTQTPSHQVTQMGQEVILRCVPISNHLYFYWYRQILGQKVEFLVSFYNNEISEKSEIFDDQFSVERPDGSNFTLKIRSTKLEDSAMYFCASKRTREADTQYFGPGTRLTVL.

This clone was seen a few times. The gene calls are TRBV7-9 and TRBJ2-1; 9 bases fit TRBD2. V was pared by 0 bases and J by 6 bases, with 3 bases of the junction left unmatched. Looked up from germline, CDR1 is SEHNR and CDR2 is FQNEAQ (reference sequence). The CDR3 totals 15 residues. In DNA, the CDR3 is TGTGCCAGCAGCTTAGCCGCGGGGGGGCTCAATGAGCAGTTCTTC. Translated, it gives CASSLAAGGLNEQFF. Combining the CDR3 with reference TRBV7-9 and TRBJ2-1 gives the whole variable domain DTGVSQNPRHKITKRGQNVTFRCDPISEHNRLYWYRQTLGQGPEFLTYFQNEAQLEKSRLLSDRFSAERPKGSFSTLEIQRTEQGDSAMYLCASSLAAGGLNEQFFGPGTRLTVL.

This clone was found once. The rearrangement uses TRBV7-8 and TRBJ1-3, with unresolved D. Germline V gives CDR1 SGHVS, CDR2 FQNEAQ. V dropped 1 base and J dropped 0 bases, with 7 bases sitting between them. The CDR3 has 15 amino acids. The CDR3 DNA sequence: TGTGCCAGCAGCTTAGAGAGTTACTCTGGAAACACCATATATTTT. Protein sequence: CASSLESYSGNTIYF.

The gene calls are TRBV9 and TRBJ1-4; D perhaps matches TRBD1 (6 bases). V was shortened by 4 bases and J by 5 bases, with 21 bases between the two germline ends. The V gene's germline CDR1 is SGDLS and CDR2 YYNGEE. The CDR3 spans 17 residues. The CDR3 sequence: CASSLYSGAGRNEKLFF. DNA of the CDR3: TGTGCCAGCAGCCTCTATTCAGGGGCAGGACGGAATGAAAAACTGTTTTTT.

This chain connects TRBV18 to TRBJ2-7; maybe TRBD1 (5 bases). Trimming left V 4 bases short and J 3 bases short, with 13 bases between. The germline CDR1 and CDR2 sequences are KGHSH and LQKENI. The CDR3 contains 14 residues. For the CDR3, the DNA is TGTGCCAGCTCACGGTCTCAGGGCAACTACGAGCAGTACGTC. Protein: CASSRSQGNYEQYV.

This clone is a singleton in its sample. The rearrangement links TRBV7-6 to TRBJ1-6; 10 nucleotides agree with TRBD1. The CDR3 runs to 18 residues. After removal of 0 bases from V and 5 bases from J, the junction contained 7 bases not matched to a gene. CDR1 is SGHVS and CDR2 is FNYEAQ in the germline V gene. CDR3 nucleotide sequence: TGTGCCAGCAGCTTAGCCCCCCCGACAGGGGGCAATAATTCACCCCTCCACTTT. Amino acid sequence: CASSLAPPTGGNNSPLHF.

The chain has TRBV5-4 and TRBJ2-3, with 11 positions matching TRBD1. Germline values: CDR1 SGHNT, CDR2 YYREEE (reference sequence). This CDR3 has 16 amino acids. The trim removed 3 bases at V and 5 bases at J, leaving 8 bases unmatched. The chain's CDR3 is CASSWSGTGGLDTQYF. In nucleotides, the CDR3 is TGTGCCAGCAGCTGGAGCGGGACAGGGGGTTTAGATACGCAGTATTTT.

The V and J genes are TRBV6-5 and TRBJ2-1, with 7 nucleotides matching TRBD1. Trimming cost V 6 bases and J 4 bases; bases outside gene matches: 3. The germline CDR1 and CDR2 sequences are MNHEY and SVGAGI. This CDR3 has 13 amino acids. The CDR3 DNA is TGTGCCAGCAGCGCACAGGGGTACAATGAGCAGTTCTTC. Its translation: CASSAQGYNEQFF.

The chain links TRBV6-5 to TRBJ2-2; D uncertain. The CDR3 covers 14 residues. V was shortened by 5 bases and J by 1 base, with 8 bases between the two germline ends. Germline CDR1 and CDR2: MNHEY and SVGAGI. CDR3 amino acids: CASSLRLNTGELFF. The CDR3 DNA is TGTGCCAGCAGTCTCCGACTGAACACCGGGGAGCTGTTTTTT.

This sequence joins TRBV6-6 and TRBJ1-6, with D maybe TRBD1 (5 bases). The CDR3 contains 15 residues. Looked up from germline, CDR1 is MNHNY and CDR2 is SVGAGI (reference sequence). V was clipped by 7 bases and J by 2 bases, with 12 bases between them. The CDR3 nucleotides are TGTGCCAGCACTCCAGGGAGGACCTATAATTCACCCCTCCACTTT. It is translated as CASTPGRTYNSPLHF.

This clone was detected a few times. The chain uses TRBV30 and TRBJ2-3; no definite D call. CDR1 is GTSNPN, CDR2 SVGIG, per germline (reference sequence). V was trimmed by 2 bases and J by 4 bases, leaving 10 bases between them. There are 13 residues in the CDR3. The CDR3 loop reads CAWSLVAPDTQYF. The CDR3 DNA is TGTGCCTGGAGTTTGGTAGCCCCAGATACGCAGTATTTT.